This T cell receptor beta chain was found in a study of post-analysis software for immune sequencing data. In the study overall: Secondary progressive, relapsing-remitting and progressive-relapsing multiple sclerosis were among the included disease courses. Points from the study as a whole: Multiple sclerosis was associated with a significant reduction in normalized Chao1 diversity relative to controls. Patients carried a handful of TRBV segments more frequently than controls did, and TRBV5-6, TRBV5-1 and TRBV20-1 were among them.

Each TCR beta cDNA library carried unique molecular identifiers. TCRdb called the PCR reads again in MiXCR, with one record for every CDR3 protein. The repertoire holds under 200,000 distinct CDR3 sequences, with 29% as singletons. The CDR3 runs to 16 residues. The V segment lost 6 bases and the J segment 7 bases; nucleotides outside the gene matches: 14. The germline gives CDR1 MDHEN, CDR2 SYDVKM. This clonotype came up a few times. The antigen remains undetermined. Material: blood. The V gene is TRBV28, the J gene TRBJ2-5; 10 bases align to TRBD2. This TCR derives from a girl aged 2-17 years with multiple sclerosis. This CDR3 reads CASSLLAGRPEGTQYF. In nucleotides, the CDR3 is TGTGCCAGCAGCCTACTAGCGGGGAGGCCTGAAGGGACCCAGTACTTC. Variable domain in full (rest from reference TRBV28 and TRBJ2-5): DVKVTQSSRYLVKRTGEKVFLECVQDMDHENMFWYRQDPGLGLRLIYFSYDVKMKEKGDIPEGYSVSREKKERFSLILESASTNQTSMYLCASSLLAGRPEGTQYFGPGTRLLVL.